The subject of this entry is one T cell receptor beta chain. Its antigen is unknown. The data belong to a study of CD8+ T cells in alopecia areata. Notes on the study in general: Possibly as an HLA-related effect, TCR sharing across patients appeared less clear than in mice. More clonal than normal scalp was lesional scalp, particularly alopecia totalis/universalis.

Treatment meaning: oral pan-JAK inhibitor, 5-10 mg twice daily. Per germline, CDR1 SQVTM and CDR2 ANQGSEA. There are 14 residues in the CDR3. Trimming took 7 bases from V and 3 from J; bases not matched to a gene: 9. TCR sequencing used cDNA made by reverse transcription of extracted RNA. The protocol was immunoSEQ multiplex PCR, while the TCRdb copy is restricted to in-frame clones and leaves out a portion. This table holds some 210,000 clones, around 66% found once. The V gene is TRBV29-1, the J gene TRBJ2-3; 8 bases agree with TRBD2. The sequencing used CD4+ T cells sorted from blood, collected at week 44, from a patient treated with tofacitinib. This clonotype was sampled from a human donor with alopecia areata. The CDR3 loop is CSATGGAGTDTQYF. CDR3 DNA sequence: TGCAGCGCCACGGGGGGGGCCGGTACAGATACGCAGTATTTT.